This TCR beta chain appears in the sequencing data of a study of radiotherapy plus CTLA-4 blockade in lung cancer. TCRdb's table, derived via immunoSEQ multiplex PCR, lists solely in-frame clones and lacks some. The profile shows 35,000 or so clones, more than 80% of them singletons. The CDR3 has 13 residues. The germline V gene has CDR1 SNHLY and CDR2 FYNNEI. The V gene lost 3 bases and the J gene lost 2 bases, with 8 bases spanning the gap. This material consisted of peripheral blood, taken from a patient treated with radiotherapy plus ipilimumab. V is TRBV2 and J is TRBJ2-7, with unresolved D. This sequence was found in a human donor with non-small cell lung cancer who had stable disease on radiotherapy plus ipilimumab. CDR3 protein: CASSDTQAYEQYF. CDR3 coding DNA: TGTGCCAGCAGTGACACTCAGGCCTACGAGCAGTACTTC.